This record covers a single T cell receptor beta chain. This clonotype was observed once. Its antigen specificity is not known. No much larger clonotype is one base removed from it; base qualities were not supplied. A lone read gives weak evidence. TCR beta VDJ combination and CDR3 sequence profiling used genomic DNA as the template. TCR repertoire sequencing was run on an Illumina HiSeq 2000. In the original analysis: Repertoires were assessed using TRBV/TRBJ rearrangement plots, CDR3 size and DJ length profiles, and Simpson's diversity index. Whichever DNA sequence was most abundant in the deep sequencing data was defined as the immunodominant clone. CDR3 amino acid sequences were screened for sharing across subjects and compared with published repertoires and the VDJdb database. Using fastp trimming at Q25 and MiXCR clonotype assembly, TCRdb reanalyzed the public sequencing data and kept in-frame beta chains. CDR3 protein duplicates are merged, each entry listing the most common genes and DNA. The V and J calls and clone size are TCRdb's, not the authors'. This sample has hundreds of thousands of distinct CDR3 sequences in its table, and about two thirds of those were observed once. Clones ranked in the top ten supply approximately 4% of the sample.

This entry is derived from a study of CD8+CD57+ T cells in acquired aplastic anemia (dated by TCRdb to the late 2010s). With respect to the entire study: Extracted DNA from sorted CD4+ and CD8+ cells averaged 3.2 ug, ranging from roughly 0.2 to 30 ug. Mean read counts for healthy donor samples were around 10 million for CD4+ cells and 11.0 million for CD8+ cells.

The CDR3 holds 16 amino acids from the cysteine to the phenylalanine. Only the CDR3 region is kept as DNA, spanning 48 bases read in frame from base 1. Sequences SEHNR (CDR1) and FQNEAQ (CDR2) are obtained from the germline V gene (reference sequence). Trimming removed 11 bases from V and 11 bases from J, leaving 33 bases between the germline ends. In this study, sorted CD4+ and CD8+ T cells from the blood of healthy subjects and of severe aplastic anemia patients had their TCR repertoires deep-sequenced. Ficoll-Paque density gradient centrifugation was used to isolate peripheral blood mononuclear cells. Before DNA extraction, CD4+ and CD8+ T cells were sorted with FACS or magnetic beads. What the authors observed across the whole study: Although 25 to 30 CD8+ CDR3 sequences were shared by patients and controls, these sequences appeared highly expressed in patients and within the immunodominant clones of patients. CD8+ Simpson's diversity did not differ significantly between patients and healthy controls (P=0.060).

This chain joins TRBV7-9 to TRBJ1-1; a tentative D call is TRBD1 (6 bases match). The source material was sorted CD4+, CD8+, or CD8+CD57+ T cells (not recorded which) from PBMCs. This clonotype was obtained from a human donor in good health, serving as a control. In nucleotide form, the sequence is TGTGCCGGAAGTCCCGACAGGACACGCACGAACGCTGTGGCTTTCTTT. Its product reads: CAGSPDRTRTNAVAFF.